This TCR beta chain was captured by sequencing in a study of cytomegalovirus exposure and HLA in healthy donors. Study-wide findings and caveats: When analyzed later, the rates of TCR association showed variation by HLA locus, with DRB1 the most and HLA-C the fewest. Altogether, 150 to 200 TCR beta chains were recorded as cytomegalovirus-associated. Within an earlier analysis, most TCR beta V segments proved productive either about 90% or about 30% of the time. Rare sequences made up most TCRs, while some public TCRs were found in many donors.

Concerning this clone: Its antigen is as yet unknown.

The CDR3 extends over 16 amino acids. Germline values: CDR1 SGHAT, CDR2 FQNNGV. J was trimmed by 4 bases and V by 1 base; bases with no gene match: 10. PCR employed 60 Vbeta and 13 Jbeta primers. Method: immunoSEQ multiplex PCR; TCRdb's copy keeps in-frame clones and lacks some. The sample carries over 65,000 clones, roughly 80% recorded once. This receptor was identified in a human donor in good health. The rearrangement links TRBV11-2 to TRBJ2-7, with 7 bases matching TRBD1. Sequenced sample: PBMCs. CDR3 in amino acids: CASSLVETGEVYEQYF. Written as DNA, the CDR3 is TGTGCCAGCAGCTTAGTGGAAACAGGGGAAGTGTACGAGCAGTACTTC. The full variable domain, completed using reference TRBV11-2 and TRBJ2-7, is EAGVAQSPRYKIIEKRQSVAFWCNPISGHATLYWYQQILGQGPKLLIQFQNNGVVDDSQLPKDRFSAERLKGVDSTLKIQPAKLEDSAVYLCASSLVETGEVYEQYFGPGTRLTVT.